The clone carrying this TCR beta chain was counted only a few times. Its specificity is not known. The data derive from a study of response to subunit inactivated influenza vaccine. Findings and limits, study-wide: The authors proposed limited new T cell recruitment per seasonal influenza vaccination.

Trimming took 1 base from V and 5 from J, leaving 20 bases between them. The CDR3 has 17 amino acids. The germline V gene has CDR1 LGHNA and CDR2 YNFKEQ. TCRdb re-analysed the RT-PCR reads in MiXCR, keeping a single row per CDR3 protein. The table includes under 750,000 distinct CDR3 sequences, roughly 10% detected once. The chain uses TRBV4-2 and TRBJ1-1; D may be TRBD1 (5 bases). The origin of this receptor is a man aged 45-65 years who received an inactivated influenza vaccine. The source material was PBMCs from blood, sampled on the day of vaccination. The CDR3 DNA sequence: TGTGCCAGCAGCCAAGTAGATCCAGGGTTATTTCTTACTGAAGCTTTCTTT. Translating it yields CASSQVDPGLFLTEAFF.